This note documents a single T cell receptor beta chain sequence. The sample belongs to a study of blood T cell repertoires in COVID-19. Overall study context: Specimens from acute and convalescent COVID-19 originated in the United States, Italy and Spain. Sample material is recorded as cDNA or gDNA derived from T cells, B-cell-depleted T cells, or PBMCs.

Seattle patient enrollment occurred during active infection, with longitudinal follow-up thereafter. The CDR3 covers 16 residues. CDR1 LNHDA and CDR2 SQIVND come from the germline V gene (reference sequence). The trim removed 6 bases at V and 1 base at J, leaving 11 bases unmatched. Per the study methods: Quantification of nucleated cells was approximated via reference gene primer amplification. The assay was immunoSEQ multiplex PCR, and TCRdb's table has in-frame clones only and misses some. The V and J calls and clone size are taken from that table; D and trimming were inferred from the DNA. This table holds about 160,000 clones, about 86% found once.

The receptor's source is a woman in her 70s with COVID-19, enrolled during active disease. The sample taken for sequencing was peripheral blood. V and J are TRBV19 and TRBJ1-1; 7 bases map to TRBD1. CDR3 DNA: TGTGCCAGTAGGACAGGGCTTCGCCCTGGGAACACTGAAGCTTTCTTT. Its translation is CASRTGLRPGNTEAFF.